These 29 T cell receptor beta chains share one sample of origin, sequenced in a study of T-cell reconstitution after alpha-beta-depleted transplantation in children. The TCRbeta library was prepared with unique molecular identifiers. MiXCR, run by TCRdb on the PCR reads, gives a single entry per CDR3 protein. The sample shows hundreds of thousands of distinct CDR3 sequences, about 10% of them seen only once. The sequences come from PBMCs, collected before TCRalphabeta/CD19-depleted stem cell transplant. The receptors stem from a child younger than 10 with inherited bone marrow failure, due to receive a stem cell transplant.

This clonotype was observed many times. This rearrangement joins TRBV27 to TRBJ2-3; D might be TRBD1 (5 bases). The germline gives CDR1 MNHEY, CDR2 SMNVEV (reference sequence). V lost 3 bases to trimming and J lost 5 bases, with 9 bases between them. The length of the CDR3 is 13 residues. In DNA, the CDR3 is TGTGCCAGCAGTTTCCAGGGTTTAGATACGCAGTATTTT. Amino acid sequence: CASSFQGLDTQYF.

This clonotype was seen ten or more times. V gene TRBV6-5 combines with J gene TRBJ1-1; 9 bases fit TRBD1. CDR3 length: 15 amino acids. V trimming: 5 bases; J trimming: 3 bases; junction bases outside the gene matches: 7. In germline, CDR1 is MNHEY, CDR2 SVGAGI. CDR3 amino acids: CASSHTRTGDTEAFF. CDR3 coding DNA: TGTGCCAGCAGTCACACCAGGACAGGGGACACTGAAGCTTTCTTT.

Ten or more counts support this clonotype. This chain links TRBV4-3 with TRBJ2-2; TRBD2 aligns across 12 bases. V was pared by 4 bases and J by 5 bases, with 5 bases of the junction left unmatched. There are 16 residues in the CDR3. Germline V CDR1 and CDR2: LGHNA, YSLEER. CDR3 loop: CASSRTSGIQTGELFF. As DNA, the CDR3 is TGCGCCAGCAGCCGGACTAGCGGGATACAAACCGGGGAGCTGTTTTTT.

This clonotype came up many times. The chain joins TRBV5-1 to TRBJ2-7; 7 bases are shared with TRBD1. V lost 1 base to trimming and J lost 1 base; unmatched junction nucleotides: 11. Per germline, CDR1 SGHRS and CDR2 YFSETQ. The CDR3 length is 17 residues. The CDR3 nucleotides read TGCGCCAGCAGCTTGCCACGGACAGGCCCCTTTTCCTACGAGCAGTACTTC. Translation gives CASSLPRTGPFSYEQYF.

This clonotype was observed at least ten times. The rearrangement uses TRBV4-3 and TRBJ2-5, with 13 nucleotides matching TRBD2. V shed 4 bases, J shed 5 bases, and the junction held 16 bases outside the gene matches. The length of the CDR3 is 19 residues. Germline V CDR1 and CDR2: LGHNA, YSLEER. CDR3 nucleotide sequence: TGCGCCAGCAGCCGGACTAGCGGGAGTGTTGGATTGATGAGGGAGACCCAGTACTTC. Translated: CASSRTSGSVGLMRETQYF.

This clonotype was counted at least ten times. This sequence joins TRBV29-1 and TRBJ2-1, with D perhaps TRBD2 (5 bases). Trimming pared 4 bases from V and 4 bases from J, leaving 8 bases between. Germline assignment: CDR1 SQVTM and CDR2 ANQGSEA. The CDR3 totals 12 residues. The DNA for the CDR3 is TGCAGCGTTGGAGGAGGATACAATGAGCAGTTCTTC. It encodes CSVGGGYNEQFF.

With regard to this clonotype: This may be a read error: a much more frequent sequence differs by one nucleotide. The chain joins TRBV15 to TRBJ2-7; 7 bases are shared with TRBD2. Germline CDR1 and CDR2: LNHNV and YYDKDF (reference sequence). The CDR3 has 14 amino acids. The chain's CDR3 is CATSGGPRSCEQYF. The CDR3 DNA reads as TGTGCCACCTCGGGAGGCCCCCGGTCCTGCGAGCAGTACTTC.

This clonotype appeared many times. This rearrangement joins TRBV3-1 to TRBJ1-4; D perhaps matches TRBD1 (5 bases). Germline CDR1 LGHDT, CDR2 YNNKEL (reference sequence). Trimming took off 4 bases at V and 8 bases at J, with 14 bases between the two ends. The CDR3 runs 14 residues. The CDR3 sequence: CASSRGPLKEKLFF. The CDR3 nucleotides are TGTGCCAGCAGCCGGGGCCCCTTAAAGGAAAAACTGTTTTTT. The full variable domain, rest sourced from reference TRBV3-1 and TRBJ1-4, is DTAVSQTPKYLVTQMGNDKSIKCEQNLGHDTMYWYKQDSKKFLKIMFSYNNKELIINETVPNRFSPKSPDKAHLNLHINSLELGDSAVYFCASSRGPLKEKLFFGSGTQLSVL.

This clonotype was observed at least ten times. The rearrangement links TRBV25-1 to TRBJ1-1; a possible D gene is TRBD1 (5 bases). V was shortened by 0 bases and J by 3 bases, with 8 bases between the two germline ends. Germline CDR1 and CDR2: MGHDK and SYGVNS. The CDR3 totals 14 residues. This CDR3 is CASSEYGGYTEAFF. DNA of the CDR3: TGTGCCAGCAGTGAATACGGGGGGTACACTGAAGCTTTCTTT.

This clonotype was seen ten or more times. V usage is TRBV5-5 and J usage is TRBJ2-1, with TRBD2 identical over 8 bases. Germline V gives CDR1 SGHKS, CDR2 YYEKEE (reference sequence). The CDR3 sequence is 15 residues long. Trimming at V came to 4 bases and at J to 7 bases, leaving 10 bases not matched to a gene. In DNA, the CDR3 is TGTGCCAGCAGCCCGAAGCGGGAGTATGGAAATGAGCAGTTCTTC. This sequence encodes CASSPKREYGNEQFF.

The chain is built from TRBV4-1 and TRBJ1-2; weak D call: TRBD1 (5 bases). The ends were cut back, 4 bases at V and 4 bases at J, with 16 bases in the middle. The CDR3 loop spans 15 amino acids. The germline V gene encodes CDR1 MGHRA and CDR2 YSYEKL. The CDR3 here is CASSPPFRGTYGYTF. CDR3 nucleotides: TGCGCCAGCAGCCCACCGTTTCGGGGGACCTATGGCTACACCTTC.

This clonotype was recorded many times. This chain connects TRBV5-1 to TRBJ2-7; tentatively, D is TRBD1 (5 bases). The CDR3 consists of 14 residues. Germline V gene sequence: CDR1 SGHRS, CDR2 YFSETQ. V was pared by 5 bases and J by 4 bases, with 16 bases between. Written as DNA, the CDR3 is TGCGCCAGCAGAAACGTGGGAAAGGGGTACGAGCAGTACTTC. Translated: CASRNVGKGYEQYF.

The chain links TRBV12-3 or TRBV12-4 to TRBJ2-5; 8 nucleotides align to TRBD2. This CDR3 is built from 16 residues. The junction had 13 bases not matched to a gene; V was cut back by 6 bases and J by 4 bases. CDR3 sequence: CASSPAGPGGGETQYF. Written as DNA, the CDR3 is TGTGCCAGCAGCCCCGCCGGCCCCGGGGGGGGAGAGACCCAGTACTTC.

In its sample, this clonotype was seen many times. V and J are TRBV20-1 and TRBJ1-1; D is possibly TRBD1 (6 bases). The CDR3 sequence is 14 residues long. Germline V gene lookup returns CDR1 DFQATT and CDR2 SNEGSKA (reference sequence). V shed 0 bases and J shed 1 base, with 9 bases lying between them. In DNA, the CDR3 is TGCAGTGCTAGAGAGGGACAACGGAACACTGAAGCTTTCTTT. Protein: CSAREGQRNTEAFF.

As regards this clonotype: Possible read error: a much larger clone is one base away. J is TRBJ2-7 and V is TRBV7-2; D gene ambiguous. Germline V lookup: CDR1 SGHTA, CDR2 FQGNSA. The CDR3 spans 12 residues. The CDR3 region is CASSVHSYELYF. The CDR3 nucleotides are TGTGCCAGCAGTGTGCATAGCTACGAGCTGTACTTC.

This clonotype was seen only a few times. V usage is TRBV12-3 or TRBV12-4 and J usage is TRBJ1-1; possible D gene TRBD1, 5 bases. V was trimmed by 5 bases and J by 2 bases, leaving 15 bases between them. The CDR3 contains 15 residues. The CDR3 DNA reads TGTGCCAGCAGTACCCGACAGCCCGTAAACACTGAAGCTTTCTTT. It is translated as CASSTRQPVNTEAFF.

This clonotype was seen many times. This sequence joins TRBV29-1 and TRBJ2-1, with D tentatively TRBD2 (6 bases). The CDR3 loop spans 10 amino acids. V shed 7 bases and J shed 8 bases, with 9 bases lying between them. Per germline, CDR1 SQVTM and CDR2 ANQGSEA. In DNA, the CDR3 is TGCAGCGCGTGGAGGGATGAGCAGTTCTTC. Protein sequence: CSAWRDEQFF.

The chain employs TRBV18 and TRBJ2-3, with D maybe TRBD2 (5 bases). Deletions cut 4 bases from V and 2 bases from J, with 16 bases between. The CDR3 contains 16 residues. The germline V gene has CDR1 KGHSH and CDR2 LQKENI. The CDR3 spells CASSLTRRPPTDTQYF. CDR3 coding DNA: TGTGCCAGCTCACTGACGAGGAGGCCCCCCACAGATACGCAGTATTTT. The full variable domain, its missing parts supplied by reference TRBV18 and TRBJ2-3, is NAGVMQNPRHLVRRRGQEARLRCSPMKGHSHVYWYRQLPEEGLKFMVYLQKENIIDESGMPKERFSAEFPKEGPSILRIQQVVRGDSAAYFCASSLTRRPPTDTQYFGPGTRLTVL.

This clonotype was recorded at least ten times. As DNA, the CDR3 is TGCGCCAGCAGCCCGGCGGGAAGCTCCTATAATTCACCCCTCCACTTT. This encodes CASSPAGSSYNSPLHF. This chain connects TRBV4-1 to TRBJ1-6; D ambiguous. CDR1 and CDR2 from the germline V gene are MGHRA and YSYEKL. The V end was cut by 4 bases, the J end by 0 bases, with 10 bases between. CDR3 length equals 16 residues.

Only a few counts were recorded for this clonotype. This chain links TRBV6-2 or TRBV6-3 with TRBJ1-1; possible D gene TRBD1, 5 bases. Trimming stripped 5 bases from V and 1 base from J, with 20 bases between. Germline CDR1 MNHEY, CDR2 SVGEGT. The CDR3 extends over 17 amino acids. This CDR3 is CASSTLSGDPSNTEAFF. CDR3 sequence (DNA): TGTGCCAGCAGTACCCTAAGCGGGGACCCATCGAACACTGAAGCTTTCTTT.

This clonotype was counted between two and nine times. The J gene is TRBJ1-3, the V gene TRBV20-1; D not certain. V lost 4 bases to trimming and J lost 5 bases, with 6 bases between them. The CDR3 consists of 11 residues. Germline CDR1 is DFQATT and CDR2 is SNEGSKA (reference sequence). CDR3 sequence reads: CSAIFRNTIYF. CDR3 nucleotides: TGCAGTGCTATCTTTCGAAACACCATATATTTT.

The sample holds a few counts of this clonotype. This chain connects TRBV6-2 or TRBV6-3 to TRBJ2-1; D perhaps matches TRBD2 (6 bases). Trimming pared 6 bases from V and 15 bases from J, leaving 21 bases between. Germline CDR1 MNHEY, CDR2 SVGEGT. This CDR3 comprises 13 residues. The CDR3: CASSHRGAVDLFF. The CDR3 DNA sequence: TGTGCCAGCAGCCATCGCGGGGCGGTAGATCTGTTCTTC.

This clonotype has a count of ten or more. The rearrangement uses TRBV10-3 and TRBJ2-7, with D perhaps assigned TRBD1 or TRBD2 (5 bases each). V lost 6 bases and J 7 bases, leaving 13 bases between the germline ends. The germline V gene encodes CDR1 ENHRY and CDR2 SYGVKD. The CDR3 length is 12 residues. For the CDR3, the DNA is TGTGCCATCAGCCCACATTGGGGGGAGCAGTACTTC. Protein product: CAISPHWGEQYF.

This clonotype was seen ten or more times. The chain is built from TRBV4-3 and TRBJ2-5; D ambiguous. The CDR3 length is 13 residues. Trimming removed 3 bases at V and 5 bases at J, with 10 bases between. Germline lookup yields CDR1 LGHNA and CDR2 YSLEER. DNA of the CDR3: TGCGCCAGCAGCCAGACAAAACGCGAGACCCAGTACTTC. Translating gives CASSQTKRETQYF.

This chain connects TRBV2 to TRBJ2-7; 8 nucleotides align to TRBD1. This CDR3 comprises 16 residues. Germline CDR1 SNHLY, CDR2 FYNNEI. J lost 3 bases, V lost 3 bases, and 10 bases had no gene match. The CDR3 region has the DNA TGTGCCAGCAGTGACACTGGGACAGGTGCCCTCTACGAGCAGTACTTC. It translates to CASSDTGTGALYEQYF.

The genes are TRBV19 and TRBJ2-1; 8 nucleotides match TRBD2. J gave up 8 bases and V 6 bases, and 3 bases lay outside the gene matches. CDR3 length: 12 amino acids. The germline V gene encodes CDR1 LNHDA and CDR2 SQIVND (reference sequence). CDR3 DNA: TGTGCCAGTAGAACTAGCGGCTATGAGCAGTTCTTC. Its protein product is CASRTSGYEQFF.

This rearrangement joins TRBV28 to TRBJ2-7; D may be TRBD1 or TRBD2 (5 bases each). Germline assignment: CDR1 MDHEN and CDR2 SYDVKM. V lost 4 bases and J 0 bases, leaving 13 bases between the germline ends. This CDR3 region has 15 residues. The CDR3: CASSWPRDASYEQYF. Written as DNA, the CDR3 is TGTGCCAGCAGTTGGCCCCGGGACGCCTCCTACGAGCAGTACTTC.

This clonotype was recorded many times. The chain is built from TRBV12-3 or TRBV12-4 and TRBJ2-3; D may correspond to TRBD1 or TRBD2 (6 bases each). Trimming removed 7 bases from V and 6 bases from J, with 11 bases in between. The CDR3 has 12 amino acids. The CDR3 sequence is CASTGAWDTQYF. The CDR3 coding sequence is TGTGCCAGCACGGGGGCATGGGATACGCAGTATTTT.

This clonotype was seen repeatedly, ten times or more. The chain is built from TRBV27 and TRBJ2-7; D perhaps matches TRBD2 (5 bases). The germline V and J ends were trimmed by 0 bases and 3 bases, with 15 bases remaining between them. The germline CDR1 and CDR2 sequences are MNHEY and SMNVEV (reference sequence). The length of the CDR3 is 16 residues. In DNA, the CDR3 is TGTGCCAGCAGTTTATCTGGACTCACTTTCCTCTACGAGCAGTACTTC. This encodes CASSLSGLTFLYEQYF.